The 25 T cell receptor beta chains reported below all come from one sample, sequenced in a study of T cell responses to AZD1222 COVID-19 vaccine. Clones were read by immunoSEQ multiplex PCR, and TCRdb kept only the in-frame ones, dropping some. The sample has tens of thousands of clones, just over 90% seen once; the top ten hold 4.5%. Source: peripheral blood, taken on day 0 of MenACWY control vaccination. These TCRs come from an adult in good health.

The chain has TRBV4-1 and TRBJ2-3; D gene ambiguous. This CDR3 is built from 15 residues. In germline, CDR1 is MGHRA, CDR2 YSYEKL. V was pared by 1 base and J by 1 base, with 9 bases between. The DNA of the CDR3 is TGCGCCAGCAGCCAAGGACTGATAGGCACAGATACGCAGTATTTT. This translates into CASSQGLIGTDTQYF.

V and J are TRBV12-3 or TRBV12-4 and TRBJ1-5; D is uncertain. This CDR3 has 12 residues. Trimming took 4 bases from V and 10 from J, leaving 11 bases between them. The CDR3 region is CASSSSPSPQHF. CDR3 DNA: TGTGCCAGCAGTTCTAGCCCGAGTCCCCAGCATTTT.

V is TRBV5-4 and J is TRBJ2-7; a possible D gene is TRBD2 (6 bases). The CDR3 sequence is 14 residues long. V dropped 4 bases and J dropped 7 bases, with 18 bases sitting between them. The germline CDR1 and CDR2 sequences are SGHNT and YYREEE (reference sequence). Here the CDR3 reads CASSGDWDSGEQYF. Here the CDR3 DNA reads TGTGCCAGCAGCGGGGACTGGGACTCGGGGGAGCAGTACTTC.

This clone was seen only a few times. The J gene is TRBJ2-1, the V gene TRBV29-1; 7 bases are a match to TRBD2. Per germline, CDR1 SQVTM and CDR2 ANQGSEA. The CDR3 covers 14 residues. The trim removed 4 bases at V and 0 bases at J, leaving 3 bases unmatched. The CDR3 DNA is TGCAGCGTTGTGGGCGGGAGCTCCTACAATGAGCAGTTCTTC. It is translated as CSVVGGSSYNEQFF.

The chain links TRBV7-2 to TRBJ2-4; TRBD2 might be the D (5 bases). The CDR3 covers 14 residues. Germline V gives CDR1 SGHTA, CDR2 FQGNSA. With 4 bases removed from V and 7 bases from J, the gap between germline ends came to 14 bases. The CDR3, as DNA: TGTGCCAGCAGCTCTAGCCGTACGGGCAACATTCAGTACTTC. This gives the protein CASSSSRTGNIQYF.

This sequence joins TRBV5-8 and TRBJ1-5, with D hard to call. V was pared by 7 bases and J by 0 bases, with 11 bases between. The CDR3 has 14 residues. Germline V gives CDR1 SGHTS, CDR2 YDEGEE. The CDR3 DNA sequence: TGTGCCAGCGAGGAGGATCTTAGCAATCAGCCCCAGCATTTT. This translates into CASEEDLSNQPQHF.

The genes are TRBV5-4 and TRBJ2-3; maybe TRBD2 (6 bases). The V end was cut by 9 bases, the J end by 4 bases, with 15 bases between. Germline lookup yields CDR1 SGHNT and CDR2 YYREEE (reference sequence). This CDR3 is built from 13 residues. This CDR3 reads CATPREPPDTQYF. For the CDR3, the DNA is TGTGCCACCCCCCGGGAGCCCCCAGATACGCAGTATTTT. Full variable domain (remainder filled in from reference TRBV5-4 and TRBJ2-3): ETGVTQSPTHLIKTRGQQVTLRCSSQSGHNTVSWYQQALGQGPQFIFQYYREEENGRGNFPPRFSGLQFPNYSSELNVNALELDDSALYLCATPREPPDTQYFGPGTRLTVL.

This chain uses TRBV20-1 with TRBJ1-1, with no clear D. CDR1 and CDR2 from the germline V gene are DFQATT and SNEGSKA (reference sequence). The CDR3 consists of 10 residues. V shed 7 bases and J shed 0 bases, with 3 bases lying between them. This chain's CDR3 is CSGMNTEAFF. In nucleotides, the CDR3 is TGCAGTGGGATGAACACTGAAGCTTTCTTT.

The chain employs TRBV12-3 or TRBV12-4 and TRBJ2-2; D ambiguous. The CDR3 has 13 amino acids. V was trimmed by 4 bases and J by 5 bases, leaving 8 bases between them. For the CDR3, the DNA is TGTGCCAGCAGTTCCCTAGAGACCGGGGAGCTGTTTTTT. Translation: CASSSLETGELFF.

The chain employs TRBV5-1 and TRBJ2-5; D may be TRBD2 (6 bases). The CDR3 runs to 14 residues. V shed 6 bases and J shed 1 base, with 13 bases lying between them. The V gene's germline CDR1 is SGHRS and CDR2 YFSETQ. CDR3: CASNGGGVQETQYF. CDR3 nucleotides: TGCGCCAGCAACGGGGGAGGAGTCCAAGAGACCCAGTACTTC.

This clone has only one observation. The chain joins TRBV7-2 to TRBJ2-5; 7 bases are shared with TRBD2. CDR1 is SGHTA and CDR2 is FQGNSA in the germline V gene. Trimming cost V 5 bases and J 7 bases; bases outside gene matches: 10. The CDR3 has 14 amino acids. The CDR3 bases are TGTGCCAGCAGCGATGAAGCGGGACGCGGGACCCAGTACTTC. Protein: CASSDEAGRGTQYF.

The chain couples TRBV29-1 to TRBJ1-1, with D unresolved. This CDR3 is built from 14 residues. Looked up from germline, CDR1 is SQVTM and CDR2 is ANQGSEA. Trimming left V 7 bases short and J 1 base short, with 16 bases between. This CDR3 reads CSAQGRTGNTEAFF. CDR3 DNA sequence: TGCAGCGCCCAAGGGCGGACGGGGAACACTGAAGCTTTCTTT.

Regarding this clone: At one boundary the junction diverges from the germline segment, which might be a read error. The chain joins TRBV27 to TRBJ1-2; maybe TRBD1 (5 bases). The CDR3 has 15 residues. Germline-derived CDR1 and CDR2 are MNHEY and SMNVEV (reference sequence). CDR3 nucleotide sequence: TGTGCCAGCAGTCTATCCGACGGGGGTAACTATGGCTACACCTTC. This sequence encodes CASSLSDGGNYGYTF.

The chain couples TRBV28 to TRBJ1-1; D unclear. V shed 7 bases and J shed 11 bases, with 11 bases lying between them. Germline CDR1 and CDR2: MDHEN and SYDVKM. There are 10 residues in the CDR3. The CDR3 loop is CASTEKKAFF. The CDR3 nucleotides are TGTGCCAGCACCGAGAAGAAGGCTTTCTTT.

V usage is TRBV19 and J usage is TRBJ1-3; D unresolved. The germline V and J ends were trimmed by 2 bases and 0 bases, with 2 bases remaining between them. Per the germline V gene, CDR1 is LNHDA and CDR2 is SQIVND (reference sequence). This CDR3 is 13 amino acids long. The CDR3 region has the DNA TGTGCCAGTAGTATATCCTCTGGAAACACCATATATTTT. This sequence encodes CASSISSGNTIYF.

The chain recombines TRBV5-5 with TRBJ1-5; 7 nucleotides line up with TRBD1. V shed 4 bases, J shed 1 base, and the junction held 5 bases outside the gene matches. The germline gives CDR1 SGHKS, CDR2 YYEKEE (reference sequence). The CDR3 contains 15 residues. CDR3 sequence reads: CASSLGTASNQPQHF. The DNA for the CDR3 is TGTGCCAGCAGCCTCGGGACAGCGAGCAATCAGCCCCAGCATTTT.

The sample holds one count of this clone. V and J are TRBV6-6 and TRBJ2-7, with TRBD2 as a possible D gene (5 bases). The CDR3 loop spans 14 amino acids. Germline V gives CDR1 MNHNY, CDR2 SVGAGI (reference sequence). Deletions cut 2 bases from V and 6 bases from J, with 14 bases between. The CDR3 here is CASSYGGFAGEQYF. The CDR3 nucleotides are TGTGCCAGCAGTTACGGCGGGTTCGCCGGCGAGCAGTACTTC.

This clone was counted once. V usage is TRBV3-1 (or the pseudogene TRBV3-2) and J usage is TRBJ2-7; D is ambiguous. CDR3 size: 11 residues. V lost 2 bases and J 9 bases, leaving 8 bases between the germline ends. Per germline, CDR1 LGHDT and CDR2 YNNKEL (reference sequence). The CDR3 nucleotides read TGTGCCAGCAGCCAATATGGGATGCAGTACTTC. This sequence encodes CASSQYGMQYF.

V usage is TRBV9 and J usage is TRBJ2-2; TRBD2 might be the D (5 bases). Trimming took 7 bases from V and 3 from J, leaving 13 bases between them. The CDR3 consists of 14 residues. The germline V gene encodes CDR1 SGDLS and CDR2 YYNGEE. The CDR3 loop reads CASSQRQYTGELFF. The CDR3 DNA reads as TGTGCCAGCTCGCAGCGGCAGTACACCGGGGAGCTGTTTTTT. Filled out from reference TRBV9 and TRBJ2-2, the complete variable domain reads DSGVTQTPKHLITATGQRVTLRCSPRSGDLSVYWYQQSLDQGLQFLIQYYNGEERAKGNILERFSAQQFPDLHSELNLSSLELGDSALYFCASSQRQYTGELFFGEGSRLTVL.

V usage is TRBV7-8 and J usage is TRBJ1-2, with D unclear. Trimming stripped 5 bases from V and 2 bases from J, with 9 bases between. Germline CDR1 reads SGHVS; CDR2 reads FQNEAQ. The CDR3 runs to 13 residues. The CDR3 region has the DNA TGTGCCAGCAGCCACCAGACAAACTATGGCTACACCTTC. Its protein is CASSHQTNYGYTF.

The chain links TRBV5-5 to TRBJ2-1; 11 bases are a match to TRBD2. CDR1 is SGHKS and CDR2 is YYEKEE in the germline V gene (reference sequence). CDR3 length: 15 amino acids. After removal of 4 bases from V and 3 bases from J, the junction contained 3 bases not matched to a gene. The CDR3 DNA reads TGTGCCAGCAGCCGAACTAGCGGGAGCTACAATGAGCAGTTCTTC. As protein: CASSRTSGSYNEQFF.

This sequence joins TRBV2 and TRBJ1-2, with D tentatively TRBD1 (6 bases). The V end was cut by 10 bases, the J end by 0 bases, with 12 bases between. The CDR3 is 13 residues long. CDR1 and CDR2 (germline): SNHLY, FYNNEI. As DNA, the CDR3 is TGTGCCAAGGACAGTGGTGCTAACTATGGCTACACCTTC. It specifies CAKDSGANYGYTF.

This clone was detected only once. The chain is built from TRBV7-6 and TRBJ2-7, with unresolved D. Deletions cut 5 bases from V and 2 bases from J, with 13 bases between. This CDR3 spans 14 amino acids. From germline, CDR1 is SGHVS and CDR2 FNYEAQ. CDR3 in DNA: TGTGCCAGCAGCGCCTTTCTTGCGACCTACGAGCAGTACTTC. Its protein is CASSAFLATYEQYF.

This chain joins TRBV19 and TRBJ2-5, with 7 bases aligning to TRBD1. Germline V gives CDR1 LNHDA, CDR2 SQIVND (reference sequence). This CDR3 is built from 16 residues. J gave up 4 bases and V 5 bases, and 13 bases lay outside the gene matches. In DNA form, the CDR3 reads TGTGCCAGTAGTGCAAAACAGGGGCACGCAGGAGAGACCCAGTACTTC. This translates into CASSAKQGHAGETQYF.

This chain uses TRBV11-2 with TRBJ2-1; 8 bases are a match to TRBD2. After removal of 0 bases from V and 6 bases from J, the junction contained 1 base not matched to a gene. Germline CDR1 SGHAT, CDR2 FQNNGV. The CDR3 is 14 amino acids. The CDR3 reads CASSLDAGGNEQFF. The DNA for the CDR3 is TGTGCCAGCAGCTTAGATGCGGGAGGCAATGAGCAGTTCTTC.